Only a few counts were recorded for the clone carrying this T cell receptor (beta chain). Its antigen is still unknown. This entry comes from a study of blood T cells in healthy people across ages. Whole-study findings and limits: PBMCs that were unsorted prevented a conclusive naive versus antigen-experienced comparison. Diversity estimates drawn from one million T cells were deemed underestimates.

Using a J-beta primer mix together with a sample-barcoded 5' primer, a second PCR was run for roughly 6 to 11 cycles. TCRdb ran MiXCR on the 5' RACE reads and lists one entry per CDR3 protein. Here the sample spans 800,000 or so distinct CDR3 sequences, about 25% being singletons. The CDR3 runs to 15 residues. V lost 1 base to trimming and J lost 0 bases, with 11 bases between them. CDR1 and CDR2 from the germline V gene are SQVTM and ANQGSEA. A further study also used this sample, focusing on T cells of mothers and their children.

The sequenced sample was blood. This chain links TRBV29-1 with TRBJ2-3, with D possibly TRBD2 on 5 matching bases. The TCR comes from a boy aged 5-17 years in good health. The CDR3 protein is CSVEGGGHSTDTQYF. DNA for the CDR3: TGCAGCGTTGAAGGCGGAGGCCACAGCACAGATACGCAGTATTTT.